These 6 T cell receptor beta chains were all obtained from the same sample, sequenced in a study of shared clonotypes between healthy human individuals. Libraries were prepared by immunoSEQ multiplex PCR; TCRdb keeps only in-frame clonotypes and omits some of them. The sample comprises some 980,000 clones, approximately 80% of which are singletons, and approximately 1.5% rests with the top ten. The sequenced sample consisted of memory CD4+ T cells sorted from blood. Subset denoted: CD45RA-negative fraction. The origin of the receptors is a man younger than 30 in good health.

This clone was detected only a few times. This sequence joins TRBV6-1 and TRBJ2-7; TRBD1 aligns across 7 bases. The CDR3 covers 16 residues. With 3 bases clipped from V and 2 bases from J, the junction kept 10 bases outside the gene matches. Germline lookup yields CDR1 MNHNS and CDR2 SASEGT. The CDR3 nucleotides are TGTGCCAGCAGTGATTGGGTCCAACAGGGGCCCTACGAGCAGTACTTC. It is translated as CASSDWVQQGPYEQYF.

The genes are TRBV25-1 and TRBJ1-6; 7 nucleotides match TRBD1. This CDR3 region has 14 residues. The V gene's germline CDR1 is MGHDK and CDR2 SYGVNS. Losses at the gene ends were 5 bases for V and 9 bases for J; bases not matched to a gene: 7. DNA for the CDR3: TGTGCCAGCAGTTGGAGGACAGGTGGTTCACCCCTCCACTTT. It codes for CASSWRTGGSPLHF.

The J gene is TRBJ2-5, the V gene TRBV2; the D is unclear. Germline CDR1 is SNHLY and CDR2 is FYNNEI. The V end lost 5 bases, the J end lost 2 bases, and 3 bases lay between the germline ends. CDR3 size: 11 residues. In DNA, the CDR3 is TGTGCCAGCAGTCGGCAAGAGACCCAGTACTTC. It translates to CASSRQETQYF.

This clone came up a few times. V gene TRBV2 combines with J gene TRBJ1-5, with TRBD1 matching 7 bases. The J segment lost 4 bases and the V segment lost 6 bases, leaving 3 bases of the junction unmatched. Germline loops: CDR1 SNHLY, CDR2 FYNNEI. CDR3 size: 13 residues. The DNA for the CDR3 is TGTGCCAGCAGGGGGACAGAGAATCAGCCCCAGCATTTT. Its translation is CASRGTENQPQHF.

This clone was detected only a few times. The CDR3 DNA sequence: TGTGCCAGCAGTGAGTTGGGCAGGGGGTTTGGCTACACCTTC. It specifies CASSELGRGFGYTF. This rearrangement joins TRBV6-1 to TRBJ1-2; 7 positions agree with TRBD1. Germline CDR1 and CDR2: MNHNS and SASEGT. The CDR3 has 14 residues. J gave up 7 bases and V 3 bases, and 8 bases lay outside the gene matches.

The chain couples TRBV5-1 to TRBJ1-4, with D uncertain. The germline CDR1 and CDR2 sequences are SGHRS and YFSETQ. There are 14 residues in the CDR3. V was clipped by 0 bases and J by 7 bases, with 10 bases between them. The CDR3 here is CASSLGAQLEKLFF. The CDR3 DNA reads as TGCGCCAGCAGCTTGGGCGCACAGCTTGAAAAACTGTTTTTT.